This record covers a single TCR beta chain. Antigen unknown. This record comes from a study of graft-versus-host responses after intestinal transplantation. Looking at the study overall: The transplants performed in recipients were multivisceral, liver-intestinal, or isolated intestinal. Notes on the study in general: Clonal ratios of graft-versus-host to host-versus-graft in allografts were high for patients exhibiting graft-donor T cell macrochimerism. With peak circulating GvH clone levels came an association with early post-transplant HvG declines.

Produced via immunoSEQ multiplex PCR; TCRdb's table is partial and in-frame only. The sample gives about 78,000 clones, 90% of which show up once; about 4% is in the top ten. The sample in question was unstimulated CD8+ T cells sorted from spleen or lymph node cells, obtained before transplant. This TCR came from a human donor who was the organ donor for an intestinal transplant.

The CDR3 is CASSPGTGGPNQPQHF. In DNA form, the CDR3 reads TGTGCCAGCAGCCCTGGGACAGGGGGACCCAATCAGCCCCAGCATTTT. The rearrangement uses TRBV5-4 and TRBJ1-5; 11 bases fit TRBD1. J lost 3 bases, V lost 4 bases, and 6 bases had no gene match. This CDR3 region has 16 residues. CDR1 SGHNT and CDR2 YYREEE come from the germline V gene (reference sequence).